The 25 T cell receptor beta chains below come from one sample, sequenced in a study of OX40 agonist ivuxolimab in advanced cancers. TCRdb's copy holds only in-frame clones and misses some; the assay was immunoSEQ multiplex PCR. The table lists 10,000 to 15,000 clones, about 87% of them singletons. Here the sequenced sample was CD4+ or CD8+ T cells sorted from blood, taken in a trial of the OX40 agonist ivuxolimab. Every receptor here comes from an adult with an advanced solid tumor such as melanoma, head and neck, liver or kidney cancer.

The V call is TRBV4-1, the J call TRBJ2-7, with D perhaps TRBD1 (6 bases). With 4 bases removed from V and 2 bases from J, the gap between germline ends came to 15 bases. In germline, CDR1 is MGHRA, CDR2 YSYEKL. This CDR3 spans 15 amino acids. In DNA, the CDR3 is TGCGCCAGCAGCCCAAGACAGGAGGTCCCCTACGAGCAGTACTTC. Translated: CASSPRQEVPYEQYF.

This clone was counted only a few times. This may come from a read error, since a much larger clone is one base off. The chain is built from TRBV5-1 and TRBJ1-4; D uncertain. Germline CDR1 is SGHRS and CDR2 is YFSETQ. V lost 4 bases and J 2 bases, leaving 21 bases between the germline ends. CDR3 length: 18 residues. Here the CDR3 reads CASSGPPTGPDTNEKLFF. The CDR3, as DNA: TGCGCCAGCAGCGGCCCTCCGACTGGCCCCGATACTAATGAAAAACTGTTTTTT.

This chain joins TRBV28 and TRBJ1-2; 8 bases align to TRBD1. CDR1 is MDHEN, CDR2 SYDVKM, per germline. The V gene end was trimmed by 8 bases and the J gene end by 6 bases; junction bases not matched to a gene: 14. This CDR3 has 15 residues. In nucleotides, the CDR3 is TGTGCCAGCCATCCACCGGACAGGGATCGCCATGGCTACACCTTC. Translation: CASHPPDRDRHGYTF.

V is TRBV28 and J is TRBJ1-1, with D perhaps matching TRBD1 (5 bases). Trimming took off 2 bases at V and 7 bases at J, with 17 bases between the two ends. Germline V lookup: CDR1 MDHEN, CDR2 SYDVKM. This CDR3 contains 15 residues. CDR3 region: CASSLGIREFVEAFF. As DNA, the CDR3 is TGTGCCAGCAGTTTAGGTATCAGGGAGTTTGTTGAAGCTTTCTTT.

The V and J genes are TRBV9 and TRBJ2-7, with D tentatively TRBD2 (6 bases). CDR3 size: 16 residues. The V gene's germline CDR1 is SGDLS and CDR2 YYNGEE. Trimming took 0 bases from V and 3 from J, leaving 16 bases between them. For the CDR3, the DNA is TGTGCCAGCAGCGTAGCCGGGGGTTTGGCTCTCTACGAGCAGTACTTC. This gives the protein CASSVAGGLALYEQYF.

The chain couples TRBV30 to TRBJ2-7; possibly TRBD2 for D (5 bases). The V end lost 0 bases, the J end lost 6 bases, and 9 bases lay between the germline ends. The germline CDR1 and CDR2 sequences are GTSNPN and SVGIG (reference sequence). The CDR3 is 12 residues long. CDR3 coding DNA: TGTGCCTGGAGTGTAGAGGGCGGCGAGCAGTACTTC. Translation: CAWSVEGGEQYF. The full variable domain, its missing parts supplied by reference TRBV30 and TRBJ2-7, is SQTIHQWPATLVQPVGSPLSLECTVEGTSNPNLYWYRQAAGRGLQLLFYSVGIGQISSEVPQNLSASRPQDRQFILSSKKLLLSDSGFYLCAWSVEGGEQYFGPGTRLTVT.

V gene TRBV5-6 combines with J gene TRBJ1-4; D gene unclear. V was pared by 4 bases and J by 7 bases, with 20 bases between. CDR1 is SGHDT and CDR2 is YYEEEE in the germline V gene. The CDR3 contains 16 residues. The chain's CDR3 is CASSLAGIRVGEKLFF. The CDR3 bases are TGTGCCAGCAGCCTCGCGGGGATAAGGGTGGGTGAAAAACTGTTTTTT. Full variable domain (missing parts from reference TRBV5-6 and TRBJ1-4): DAGVTQSPTHLIKTRGQQVTLRCSPKSGHDTVSWYQQALGQGPQFIFQYYEEEERQRGNFPDRFSGHQFPNYSSELNVNALLLGDSALYLCASSLAGIRVGEKLFFGSGTQLSVL.

The rearrangement joins TRBV28 to TRBJ2-3, with D maybe TRBD1 (6 bases). Germline assignment: CDR1 MDHEN and CDR2 SYDVKM. This CDR3 has 15 amino acids. Trimming took off 3 bases at V and 2 bases at J, with 12 bases between the two ends. The CDR3 here is CASSLGAVNTDTQYF. The DNA of the CDR3 is TGTGCCAGCAGTTTGGGGGCCGTGAACACAGATACGCAGTATTTT.

This chain links TRBV9 with TRBJ1-2; 7 nucleotides align to TRBD1. Germline CDR1 reads SGDLS; CDR2 reads YYNGEE. This CDR3 is 16 amino acids long. Unmatched junction bases numbered 9, after V lost 3 bases and J lost 1 base. The chain's CDR3 is CASSADLTGRNYGYTF. The CDR3 DNA reads as TGTGCCAGCAGCGCAGACCTGACAGGGCGTAACTATGGCTACACCTTC. Using reference TRBV9 and TRBJ1-2 for the parts outside the CDR3, the full variable domain is DSGVTQTPKHLITATGQRVTLRCSPRSGDLSVYWYQQSLDQGLQFLIQYYNGEERAKGNILERFSAQQFPDLHSELNLSSLELGDSALYFCASSADLTGRNYGYTFGSGTRLTVV.

The chain employs TRBV13 and TRBJ1-6; the D is unclear. There are 16 residues in the CDR3. The germline CDR1 and CDR2 sequences are PRHDT and FYEKMQ (reference sequence). Deletions cut 0 bases from V and 3 bases from J, with 9 bases between. In nucleotides, the CDR3 is TGTGCCAGCAGCTTAGGCCCAACAGACTATAATTCACCCCTCCACTTT. Amino acid sequence: CASSLGPTDYNSPLHF. Supplemented by reference TRBV13 and TRBJ1-6, the full variable domain reads AAGVIQSPRHLIKEKRETATLKCYPIPRHDTVYWYQQGPGQDPQFLISFYEKMQSDKGSIPDRFSAQQFSDYHSELNMSSLELGDSALYFCASSLGPTDYNSPLHFGNGTRLTVT.

This sequence joins TRBV19 and TRBJ2-3; D is possibly TRBD2 (5 bases). The CDR3 is 15 amino acids. The germline V gene has CDR1 LNHDA and CDR2 SQIVND (reference sequence). Trimming stripped 5 bases from V and 3 bases from J, with 15 bases between. The CDR3 is CASSSYPGITDTQYF. DNA for the CDR3: TGTGCCAGTAGTTCCTACCCGGGGATAACAGATACGCAGTATTTT.

This chain joins TRBV5-5 and TRBJ2-2; D ambiguous. The CDR3 runs to 15 residues. Germline V gives CDR1 SGHKS, CDR2 YYEKEE (reference sequence). Trimming took off 4 bases at V and 2 bases at J, with 12 bases between the two ends. CDR3 protein: CASSPWYSNTGELFF. CDR3 sequence (DNA): TGTGCCAGCAGCCCCTGGTACTCTAACACCGGGGAGCTGTTTTTT. Together with reference TRBV5-5 and TRBJ2-2, the CDR3 gives the full variable domain: DAGVTQSPTHLIKTRGQQVTLRCSPISGHKSVSWYQQVLGQGPQFIFQYYEKEERGRGNFPDRFSARQFPNYSSELNVNALLLGDSALYLCASSPWYSNTGELFFGEGSRLTVL.

This rearrangement joins TRBV9 to TRBJ2-3; no firm D call. The V end lost 3 bases, the J end lost 2 bases, and 7 bases lay between the germline ends. The CDR3 runs to 13 residues. The germline CDR1 and CDR2 sequences are SGDLS and YYNGEE. Here the CDR3 DNA reads TGTGCCAGCAGCGCCAAAGCCACAGATACGCAGTATTTT. Its translation is CASSAKATDTQYF.

This clone has a handful of counts. The chain combines TRBV5-5 with TRBJ2-2; 8 nucleotides align to TRBD2. J gave up 7 bases and V 1 base, and 12 bases lay outside the gene matches. CDR3 size: 17 residues. The germline V gene encodes CDR1 SGHKS and CDR2 YYEKEE (reference sequence). CDR3 coding DNA: TGTGCCAGCAGCTTGACCAGCGGGAGCGTTATCATCGGGGAGCTGTTTTTT. It specifies CASSLTSGSVIIGELFF.

The V and J genes are TRBV4-1 and TRBJ2-7; D remains ambiguous. V was clipped by 2 bases and J by 1 base, with 9 bases between them. CDR1 is MGHRA, CDR2 YSYEKL, per germline. The CDR3 is 14 residues long. This CDR3 is CASSQFSSSYEQYF. The CDR3 region has the DNA TGCGCCAGCAGCCAATTCAGCAGTTCCTACGAGCAGTACTTC.

J is TRBJ2-1 and V is TRBV9, with 7 bases identical to TRBD1. With 2 bases clipped from V and 6 bases from J, the junction kept 8 bases outside the gene matches. The length of the CDR3 is 15 residues. Germline lookup yields CDR1 SGDLS and CDR2 YYNGEE. CDR3 sequence reads: CASSVEGAPLNEQFF. The CDR3, as DNA: TGTGCCAGCAGCGTTGAGGGGGCTCCCCTCAATGAGCAGTTCTTC.

This chain links TRBV7-2 with TRBJ2-1; D unresolved. Germline CDR1 SGHTA, CDR2 FQGNSA. This CDR3 has 15 amino acids. V shed 6 bases and J shed 8 bases, with 20 bases lying between them. Here the CDR3 DNA reads TGTGCCAGCAGTCCCGCCCAGGTCCTCGTGGATGAGCAGTTCTTC. Protein: CASSPAQVLVDEQFF.

This chain links TRBV9 with TRBJ2-5; TRBD2 is a possible D gene (6 bases). The length of the CDR3 is 17 residues. Between the trimmed V and J ends, which lost 4 bases and 5 bases, there was a span of 24 bases. CDR1 is SGDLS, CDR2 YYNGEE, per germline. CDR3 bases: TGTGCCAGCAGCACGGAAGCCGGGAGCACAGCCGCTGAGACCCAGTACTTC. Translated: CASSTEAGSTAAETQYF.

The rearrangement uses TRBV7-8 and TRBJ2-1; 14 bases match TRBD2. There are 15 residues in the CDR3. Germline CDR1 is SGHVS and CDR2 is FQNEAQ. After removal of 4 bases from V and 8 bases from J, the junction contained 4 bases not matched to a gene. CDR3 sequence (DNA): TGTGCCAGCAGCTCGGGACTAGCGGGGGTCGATGAGCAGTTCTTC. It translates to CASSSGLAGVDEQFF.

The chain uses TRBV4-1 and TRBJ2-3; the D gene is possibly TRBD2 (7 bases). This CDR3 is 18 amino acids long. Germline V gene sequence: CDR1 MGHRA, CDR2 YSYEKL. Trimming took off 4 bases at V and 4 bases at J, with 24 bases between the two ends. Here the CDR3 DNA reads TGCGCCAGCAGCCCGCAAGCGTTAGGGGGGGATGTAGCAGATACGCAGTATTTT. Protein sequence: CASSPQALGGDVADTQYF.

V is TRBV4-1 and J is TRBJ2-7; possibly TRBD1 or TRBD2 for D (6 bases each). The CDR3 totals 15 residues. V lost 0 bases to trimming and J lost 3 bases, with 12 bases between them. Per germline, CDR1 MGHRA and CDR2 YSYEKL. The CDR3, as DNA: TGCGCCAGCAGCCAAGAGGGGGGCGGCTTCTACGAGCAGTACTTC. Translating it yields CASSQEGGGFYEQYF.

The rearrangement links TRBV6-1 to TRBJ2-7; possible D gene TRBD1, 6 bases. CDR1 is MNHNS, CDR2 SASEGT, per germline. V lost 3 bases to trimming and J lost 3 bases, with 9 bases between them. The CDR3 consists of 13 residues. DNA for the CDR3: TGTGCCAGCAGTGACAGACAGGACTACGAGCAGTACTTC. This gives the protein CASSDRQDYEQYF.

This clone was found once. The rearrangement uses TRBV6-5 and TRBJ1-2; D is perhaps TRBD1 (6 bases). The CDR3 contains 15 residues. In germline, CDR1 is MNHEY, CDR2 SVGAGI. Trimming took off 0 bases at V and 5 bases at J, with 13 bases between the two ends. CDR3 coding DNA: TGTGCCAGCAGTTACTCGAAGGACAGATTTTATGGCTACACCTTC. It codes for CASSYSKDRFYGYTF.

This clone appeared a few times. The chain is built from TRBV9 and TRBJ2-7; 8 nucleotides align to TRBD2. The germline CDR1 and CDR2 sequences are SGDLS and YYNGEE. The CDR3 consists of 17 residues. V was pared by 4 bases and J by 0 bases, with 12 bases of the junction left unmatched. CDR3 residues: CASSPWGGAGDSYEQYF. DNA of the CDR3: TGTGCCAGCAGCCCCTGGGGGGGAGCGGGAGACTCCTACGAGCAGTACTTC.

The DNA of the CDR3 is TGCGCCAGCGAGGGGGGGCCGGGTGAGCAGTTCTTC. This codes for CASEGGPGEQFF. The V gene is TRBV10-2, the J gene TRBJ2-1; D may be TRBD2 (7 bases). Germline V gives CDR1 WSHSY, CDR2 SAAADI. The CDR3 has 12 amino acids. V dropped 8 bases and J dropped 9 bases, with 14 bases sitting between them.